Listed below are T cell receptor beta chains from one sample, sequenced in a study of Graves' ophthalmopathy and Graves' hyperthyroidism. TCRdb re-called the multiplex PCR reads with MiXCR, one entry per CDR3 protein. The sample has about 740,000 distinct CDR3 sequences, 35% to 50% seen once. What was sequenced was peripheral blood. All receptors come from an adult man with Graves' ophthalmopathy. The CDR3 runs from the conserved cysteine through the conserved F or W. The D gene is left open where the match is weak. The size of a clone is reported for some rows only, either as once, few or many, or as a class for expanded clones.

d_gene	v_gene	abundance	j_gene	CDR3aa	CDR3nt
-	TRBV12-3/TRBV12-4	-	TRBJ2-5	CASSYRPTGLETQYF	TGTGCCAGCAGTTACCGCCCAACAGGGTTAGAGACCCAGTACTTC
-	TRBV9	-	TRBJ2-5	CASSPWAGASQETQYF	TGTGCCAGCAGCCCCTGGGCGGGTGCGTCCCAAGAGACCCAGTACTTC
TRBD1	TRBV2	-	TRBJ1-5	CASSAWTGQRQPQHF	TGTGCCAGCAGTGCATGGACAGGGCAGCGCCAGCCCCAGCATTTT
TRBD1	TRBV29-1	-	TRBJ2-7	CSVTRGTGQSYEQYF	TGCAGCGTTACAAGGGGGACAGGACAGTCCTACGAGCAGTACTTC
TRBD2	TRBV12-3/TRBV12-4	few	TRBJ2-5	CASSQLPGTSQETQYF	TGTGCCAGCAGCCAACTCCCCGGGACTAGCCAAGAGACCCAGTACTTC
-	TRBV2	-	TRBJ1-2	CASSSRDTDYGYTF	TGTGCCAGCAGCTCACGGGACACCGACTATGGCTACACCTTC
-	TRBV6-5	many	TRBJ2-6	CASSSLGSGANVLTF	TGTGCCAGCAGCTCTCTGGGGTCTGGGGCCAACGTCCTGACTTTC
-	TRBV28	-	TRBJ2-7	CASNPGDDYEQYF	TGTGCCAGCAACCCGGGAGACGACTACGAGCAGTACTTC
-	TRBV2	many	TRBJ1-1	CASRMAGSGSEAFF	TGTGCCAGCAGGATGGCGGGGAGTGGCTCTGAAGCTTTCTTT
TRBD1	TRBV6-5	-	TRBJ1-4	CASRQTGDTNEKLFF	TGTGCCAGCAGACAGACAGGGGATACTAATGAAAAACTGTTTTTT
-	TRBV10-3	many	TRBJ1-2	CATGTPSLDGYTF	TGTGCCACCGGGACGCCGAGCCTAGATGGCTACACCTTC
-	TRBV7-2	many	TRBJ2-5	CASNHMGPGETQYF	TGTGCCAGCAACCACATGGGCCCGGGTGAGACCCAGTACTTC
-	TRBV28	-	TRBJ2-7	CASSAPDRPRAYEQYF	TGTGCCAGCAGTGCTCCCGACAGGCCGCGGGCCTACGAGCAGTACTTC
TRBD2	TRBV19	few	TRBJ2-7	CASTPNGAGGPYEQYF	TGTGCCAGTACCCCCAACGGGGCGGGAGGGCCTTACGAGCAGTACTTC
-	TRBV25-1	few	TRBJ1-6	CASSLWGTNSPLHF	TGTGCCAGCAGTTTATGGGGGACCAATTCACCCCTCCACTTT
TRBD2	TRBV2	few	TRBJ2-5	CASSDWTSGGFGETQYF	TGTGCCAGCAGCGACTGGACTAGCGGGGGATTTGGAGAGACCCAGTACTTC
-	TRBV2	many	TRBJ2-5	CASSARETQYF	TGTGCCAGCAGCGCACGAGAGACCCAGTACTTC
TRBD1	TRBV7-9	few	TRBJ1-2	CASSRDRGALGGYTF	TGTGCCAGCAGCCGGGACAGGGGGGCCCTCGGCGGCTACACCTTC
TRBD1	TRBV29-1	-	TRBJ1-1	CSVWDRASTEAFF	TGCAGCGTCTGGGACAGGGCAAGCACTGAAGCTTTCTTT
-	TRBV15	-	TRBJ1-2	CAWTLTGMGYTF	TGTGCCTGGACCCTTACCGGGATGGGCTACACCTTC
TRBD1	TRBV10-3	-	TRBJ1-5	CAISAGTGYDYRNTSLGQPQHF	TGTGCCATCAGCGCCGGGACAGGGTACGACTACCGCAACACCTCACTGGGTCAGCCCCAGCATTTT
-	TRBV15	many	TRBJ2-5	CATSRAATDQETQYF	TGTGCCACCAGCAGAGCGGCAACAGATCAAGAGACCCAGTACTTC
TRBD1	TRBV15	-	TRBJ2-6	CATSGYRGGANVLTF	TGTGCCACCAGCGGATACAGGGGTGGGGCCAACGTCCTGACTTTC
-	TRBV11-2	-	TRBJ1-4	CASSLGWDNEKLFF	TGTGCCAGCAGCTTAGGGTGGGATAATGAAAAACTGTTTTTT
-	TRBV2	-	TRBJ1-2	CASSSRGGAGYGYTF	TGTGCCAGCAGTTCCCGGGGGGGGGCGGGCTATGGCTACACCTTC
-	TRBV10-3	-	TRBJ2-6	CAISQGGGSGANVLTF	TGTGCCATCAGTCAGGGCGGCGGTTCTGGGGCCAACGTCCTGACTTTC
TRBD2	TRBV7-3	-	TRBJ2-5	CASRHGAGGNQETQYF	TGTGCCAGCAGACACGGGGCGGGAGGGAATCAAGAGACCCAGTACTTC
-	TRBV29-1	many	TRBJ2-5	CSVEGGFGQTQETQYF	TGCAGCGTTGAAGGGGGTTTTGGACAGACACAAGAGACCCAGTACTTC
-	TRBV7-9	-	TRBJ1-1	CASSLAGASEAFF	TGTGCCAGCAGCCTAGCGGGGGCAAGTGAAGCTTTCTTT
-	TRBV28	-	TRBJ2-7	CASGDLLSYEQYF	TGTGCCAGCGGGGACTTGTTATCCTACGAGCAGTACTTC
-	TRBV20-1	few	TRBJ1-1	CSAKGGGGNTEAFF	TGCAGTGCCAAAGGAGGGGGTGGGAACACTGAAGCTTTCTTT
-	TRBV10-2	-	TRBJ2-7	CASSDGGRETQYFEQYF	-
TRBD1	TRBV19	many	TRBJ1-6	CASSPTGNEAPLHF	TGTGCCAGTAGTCCGACAGGGAACGAGGCACCCCTCCACTTT
TRBD1	TRBV15	few	TRBJ2-5	CATSRDLRDRETQYF	TGTGCCACCAGCAGAGATCTCAGGGACAGGGAGACCCAGTACTTC
-	TRBV24-1	-	TRBJ1-5	CATSARTSGSGEHF	TGTGCCACCAGTGCCCGGACTAGCGGGAGTGGAGAGCATTTT
-	TRBV7-9	-	TRBJ2-2	CASSPPRANTGELFF	TGTGCCAGCAGTCCCCCCAGGGCGAACACCGGGGAGCTGTTTTTT
-	TRBV20-1	-	TRBJ2-7	CSARRDGEQYF	TGCAGTGCGCGCCGAGACGGCGAGCAGTACTTC
-	TRBV20-1	-	TRBJ1-5	CSASLGGSNQPQHF	TGCAGTGCTAGCTTGGGGGGGAGCAATCAGCCCCAGCATTTT
-	TRBV7-9	many	TRBJ1-4	CASRMGVKTATNEKLFF	TGTGCCAGCAGGATGGGGGTGAAGACAGCAACTAATGAAAAACTGTTTTTT
-	TRBV10-3	-	TRBJ1-6	CASSPGLISPLHF	TGTGCCAGCAGCCCGGGACTTATTTCACCCCTCCACTTT
TRBD1	TRBV10-3	few	TRBJ1-3	CASSYLGTEGNTIYF	TGTGCCAGTAGTTACCTCGGGACAGAAGGAAACACCATATATTTT
-	TRBV7-9	-	TRBJ2-2	CASSLAASANTGELFF	TGTGCCAGCAGCTTAGCTGCTAGCGCGAACACCGGGGAGCTGTTTTTT
TRBD2	TRBV10-3	-	TRBJ2-5	CASSYQVAGTETQYF	TGTGCCAGCAGTTACCAAGTAGCGGGAACGGAGACCCAGTACTTC
-	TRBV7-9	few	TRBJ1-4	CASSLDYDEKLFF	TGTGCCAGCAGCTTAGACTACGATGAAAAACTGTTTTTT
-	TRBV20-1	few	TRBJ2-2	CSARGVTGELFF	TGCAGTGCTAGAGGGGTAACCGGGGAGCTGTTTTTT
-	TRBV7-9	-	TRBJ2-1	CASSLGNSYNEQFF	TGTGCCAGCAGCTTAGGGAACTCCTACAATGAGCAGTTCTTC
TRBD2	TRBV6-5	-	TRBJ2-5	CASEGGQTQYF	TGTGCCAGCGAGGGAGGGCAGACCCAGTACTTC
-	TRBV10-3	many	TRBJ1-6	CAISPSPGTLNSPLHF	TGTGCCATCAGTCCCAGTCCCGGGACGCTTAATTCACCCCTCCACTTT